Listed below are T cell receptor beta chains from one sample, sequenced in a study of OX40 agonist ivuxolimab in advanced cancers. The data were produced by immunoSEQ multiplex PCR, yet TCRdb's version contains in-frame clones alone and is incomplete. The table records about 26,000 clones, 75% to 85% of them present only once. The input for sequencing was CD4+ or CD8+ T cells sorted from blood, taken in a trial of the OX40 agonist ivuxolimab. Every receptor here comes from an adult with an advanced solid tumor such as melanoma, head and neck, liver or kidney cancer. CDR3s include the opening cysteine and the closing phenylalanine or tryptophan. A D gene is named only where the DNA matches it firmly. Part of the rows lack a size; the others show once, few, many or a class for expanded clones.

j_call v_call clone_size d_call cdr3_nt cdr3_aa
TRBJ2-1 TRBV6-6 once - TGTGCCAGCAGCCTATTGACCCTAGGGTCCTACAATGAGCAGTTCTTC CASSLLTLGSYNEQFF
TRBJ2-1 TRBV2 - - TGTGCCACCTCCAGGGGGGTCTCCTACAATGAGCAGTTCTTC CATSRGVSYNEQFF
TRBJ2-7 TRBV28 - - TGTGCCAGCAGCTTCTGGTGGTCAGGGCCAAATTCCTACGAGCAGTACTTC CASSFWWSGPNSYEQYF
TRBJ2-3 TRBV11-2 - TRBD2 TGTGCCAGCAGCCCACCTTGGGGGGTAGCGGGTGAGAATACGCAGTATTTT CASSPPWGVAGENTQYF
TRBJ2-1 TRBV5-1 - TRBD2 TGCGCCAGCAGCCCAGGGACTAGCGGGGGCGATGAGCAGTTCTTC CASSPGTSGGDEQFF
TRBJ1-2 TRBV7-2 few - TGTGCCAGCAGCTCCCGACAGCTCCTTAACTATGGCTACACCTTC CASSSRQLLNYGYTF
TRBJ1-1 TRBV9 few - TGTGCCAGCAGCGTACACAGGGAAGGCGGCAACACTGAAGCTTTCTTT CASSVHREGGNTEAFF
TRBJ1-5 TRBV7-6 - - TGTGCCAGCAGCTTAGATGGTAGCAATCAGCCCCAGCATTTT CASSLDGSNQPQHF
TRBJ2-1 TRBV7-8 - TRBD2 TGTGCCAGCAGCTTGGGAGGGGCTCTGGAGCAGTTCTTC CASSLGGALEQFF
TRBJ1-2 TRBV5-1 few - TGCGCCAGCAGCTTGGGTACAGGGTTGGGCTACACCTTC CASSLGTGLGYTF
TRBJ2-3 TRBV30 - - TGTGCCTGGAGTGTATTAGGATCGGATACGCAGTATTTT CAWSVLGSDTQYF
TRBJ1-4 TRBV5-1 - TRBD1 TGCGCCAGCAGTGCGTTGGGTCGGGACAGCATGTTGAATGAAAAACTGTTTTTT CASSALGRDSMLNEKLFF
TRBJ2-1 TRBV7-9 - TRBD2 TGTGCCAGCAGCTTATCGAGGACTAGTTACAATGAGCAGTTCTTC CASSLSRTSYNEQFF
TRBJ2-7 TRBV13 few - TGTGCCAGCAGCTTACCCGGGACTGGCGAGCAGTACTTC CASSLPGTGEQYF
TRBJ1-4 TRBV5-6 - TRBD1 TGTGCCAGCAGCTCGAAGGACAGGGGAGAGCGGAAACTGTTTTTT CASSSKDRGERKLFF
TRBJ1-6 TRBV30 once TRBD1 TGTGCCTGGAGTATGGGACAGGGAGGTTCACCCCTCCACTTT CAWSMGQGGSPLHF
TRBJ2-1 TRBV9 - - TGTGCCAGCAGCGTAGGCCCGGGCGAGTACAATGAGCAGTTCTTC CASSVGPGEYNEQFF
TRBJ1-5 TRBV28 - - TGTGCCTGGGGGGTGTCTCAGCCCCAGCATTTT CAWGVSQPQHF
TRBJ2-7 TRBV7-3 - - TGTGCCAGCAGCGTCGGGGGTAGCCCCTACGAGCAGTACTTC CASSVGGSPYEQYF
TRBJ2-5 TRBV7-9 - - TGTGCCAGCAGCTTCCCTAGTGAGGGAGAGACCCAGTACTTC CASSFPSEGETQYF
TRBJ1-1 TRBV7-9 - - TGTGCCAGCAGCTTAGTTCAGAGTAAGGGCACTGAAGCTTTCTTT CASSLVQSKGTEAFF
TRBJ2-3 TRBV21-1 - - TGTGCCAGCAGCAACAGACTAGCGGGAGGGCCCGGGACAGATACGCAGTATTTT CASSNRLAGGPGTDTQYF
TRBJ1-1 TRBV7-3 once - TGTGCCAGCAGCTTAGAGAGAGGGTCGTTGCGGGACACTGAAGCTTTCTTT CASSLERGSLRDTEAFF
TRBJ1-2 TRBV7-9 - - TGTGCCAGCAGCCTAGCTAACTATGGCTACACCTTC CASSLANYGYTF
TRBJ2-7 TRBV30 - - TGTGCCTGGACCCTTAGGGGCCGGGGCTCCTACGAGCAGTACTTC CAWTLRGRGSYEQYF
TRBJ2-7 TRBV28 - - TGTGCCAGCAACCCATTAAGTGAAGGTTACGAGCAGTACTTC CASNPLSEGYEQYF
TRBJ1-2 TRBV9 - - TGTGCCAGCAGCCCCCCTGGAGGGTTCGCCTATGGCTACACCTTC CASSPPGGFAYGYTF
TRBJ1-1 TRBV6-5 - - TGTGCCAGCAGTTACTCCGCGGGGCAGAGTGAAGCTTTCTTT CASSYSAGQSEAFF
TRBJ1-1 TRBV30 medium-sized - TGTGCCTGGAGTCAGGGAGGTACTGAAGCTTTCTTT CAWSQGGTEAFF
TRBJ2-7 TRBV28 - TRBD2 TGTGCCAGCAGTTTAGGAGCGGGAGTCCCCGAGCAGTACTTC CASSLGAGVPEQYF
TRBJ2-3 TRBV2 once - TGTGCCAGCAGTGAATGGCTAGCGAACACAGATACGCAGTATTTT CASSEWLANTDTQYF
TRBJ2-5 TRBV28 few TRBD2 TGTGCCAGCAGCCCTAGCGGTGAATTGGAGACCCAGTACTTC CASSPSGELETQYF
TRBJ2-1 TRBV6-6 - - TGTGCCAGCAGTTACGGTCGTGGGCGGGACTACAATGAGCAGTTCTTC CASSYGRGRDYNEQFF
TRBJ2-7 TRBV19 once TRBD1 TGTGCCAGTAGTCCAGACAGGGGCGGATATACGTTCTACGAGCAGTACTTC CASSPDRGGYTFYEQYF
TRBJ1-2 TRBV4-1 - TRBD1 TGCGCCAGCAGCCACTTACAGGGGGCGGGTAACTATGGCTACACCTTC CASSHLQGAGNYGYTF
TRBJ2-7 TRBV27 - - TGTGCCAGCAGTTCCCGGGTCAGCTACGAGCAGTACTTC CASSSRVSYEQYF
TRBJ1-4 TRBV19 - - TGTGCCAGTAGTATATGGAGGGGTGAAAAACTGTTTTTT CASSIWRGEKLFF
TRBJ2-7 TRBV4-1 - - TGCGCCAGCAGCCAAGAAGCTAACGAAATCTCCTACGAGCAGTACTTC CASSQEANEISYEQYF
TRBJ2-1 TRBV11-2 - - TGTGCCAGCAGCTTAACGGTCCGCTCCTACAATGAGCAGTTCTTC CASSLTVRSYNEQFF
TRBJ2-2 TRBV18 - TRBD1 TGTGCCAGCTCAGAGACCCCTGGTAGGACAGGACACGCGAACACCGGGGAGCTGTTTTTT CASSETPGRTGHANTGELFF
TRBJ2-1 TRBV4-1 - TRBD2 TGCGCCAGCAGCCAACTAGCGGGGGCCCCCTACAATGAGCAGTTCTTC CASSQLAGAPYNEQFF
TRBJ2-2 TRBV15 few - TGTGCCACCAGCAGAGATCTTGGGGTGAACACCGGGGAGCTGTTTTTT CATSRDLGVNTGELFF
TRBJ2-3 TRBV9 once - TGTGCCAGCAGCGCCCCCGGAGATACGCAGTATTTT CASSAPGDTQYF
TRBJ2-3 TRBV9 few TRBD2 TGTGCCAGCAGCGTTCTAGCGGGAGACACAGATACGCAGTATTTT CASSVLAGDTDTQYF
TRBJ2-1 TRBV5-8 - - TGTGCCAGCAGCTTGGTTGGTAGCTCCTACAATGAGCAGTTCTTC CASSLVGSSYNEQFF
TRBJ1-2 TRBV9 - - TGTGCCAGCACCCCGGGCCAATCTAACTATGGCTACACCTTC CASTPGQSNYGYTF
TRBJ2-7 TRBV30 - - TGTGCCTGGAGTGCAGGTAGCGACGAGCAGTACTTC CAWSAGSDEQYF
TRBJ1-2 TRBV2 - - TGTGCCAGCAGTGATCTGGGACTAAACTATGGCTACACCTTC CASSDLGLNYGYTF
TRBJ2-1 TRBV27 - - TGTGCCAGCAGTTTAGCCCCGTCGGGGTATGAGGAGCAGTTCTTC CASSLAPSGYEEQFF
TRBJ1-5 TRBV27 - - TGTGCCAGCAGTTTAGGCTCCGACGGTCAGCCCCAGCATTTT CASSLGSDGQPQHF
TRBJ2-3 TRBV9 - - TGTGCCAGCAGCGGGACCCCTTCAGATACGCAGTATTTT CASSGTPSDTQYF